The clone carrying this T cell receptor beta chain was counted once. This sample is drawn from a study of blood T cell repertoires in COVID-19. As for the study in general: From the United States, Italy and Spain came samples of acute and convalescent COVID-19. Nucleic acid was either cDNA or gDNA, and it came from T cells, B-cell-depleted T cells, or PBMCs.

The protocol was immunoSEQ multiplex PCR, while the TCRdb copy is restricted to in-frame clones and leaves out a portion. The table has about 150,000 clones, 84% seen once. The sample comprised peripheral blood. The clonotype comes from a woman aged 45 to 65 with acute or convalescent COVID-19.

The CDR3 loop is CASSQTSGSANEKLFF. In DNA form, the CDR3 reads TGCGCCAGCAGCCAAACCTCTGGTTCAGCTAATGAAAAACTGTTTTTT. The chain carries TRBV4-1 and TRBJ1-4; D uncertain. This CDR3 comprises 16 residues. The germline V and J ends were trimmed by 2 bases and 3 bases, with 13 bases remaining between them. Germline V gene data show CDR1 as MGHRA and CDR2 as YSYEKL.